This TCR beta chain is drawn from a study of blood T cell repertoires in COVID-19. Whole-study context: COVID-19 samples from acute and convalescent phases originated in the United States, Italy and Spain. Nucleic acid was either cDNA or gDNA, and it came from T cells, B-cell-depleted T cells, or PBMCs.

As processed by the authors: Nucleated cell number was recorded as an estimate derived from reference gene primer amplification. Clones were sequenced by immunoSEQ multiplex PCR, and TCRdb holds only the in-frame ones, with some missing. The V and J calls and the clone size are those of that table, but D and trimming were determined from the DNA. The data show approximately 100,000 clones, around 90% seen once. CDR3 length equals 17 residues. The V and J ends lost 0 bases and 0 bases respectively, with 15 bases between them. Germline CDR1 and CDR2: SGHRS and YFSETQ. The sequenced sample was peripheral blood. The receptor was derived from a human donor in a cohort sampled during active COVID-19. The genes are TRBV5-1 and TRBJ1-1; unclear D gene. The CDR3 bases are TGCGCCAGCAGCTTGGGTCCTGGCAGGCCCATGAACACTGAAGCTTTCTTT. Translated: CASSLGPGRPMNTEAFF. Full variable domain (outside the CDR3, taken from reference TRBV5-1 and TRBJ1-1): KAGVTQTPRYLIKTRGQQVTLSCSPISGHRSVSWYQQTPGQGLQFLFEYFSETQRNKGNFPGRFSGRQFSNSRSEMNVSTLELGDSALYLCASSLGPGRPMNTEAFFGQGTRLTVV.